This T cell receptor (beta chain) emerged from a study of T cell changes during pregnancy in multiple sclerosis. This clone was seen a single time. Measured with immunoSEQ multiplex PCR; TCRdb has only the in-frame clones, and not every one. The table records tens of thousands of clones, about 92% of them present only once. The CDR3 has 16 amino acids. Trimming removed 0 bases from V and 5 bases from J; junction bases left unmatched: 6. CDR1 is SGHNT and CDR2 is YYREEE in the germline V gene (reference sequence). The receptor was isolated from a female donor in good health, enrolled as a control in a pregnancy study. This material consisted of CD4+ T cells from peripheral blood mononuclear cells, taken in the third trimester of pregnancy. The V and J genes are TRBV5-4 and TRBJ2-5; TRBD2 matches at 11 bases. The CDR3 DNA reads TGTGCCAGCAGCTTGGATAGCGGGGGGGCGTGGGAGACCCAGTACTTC. This encodes CASSLDSGGAWETQYF.